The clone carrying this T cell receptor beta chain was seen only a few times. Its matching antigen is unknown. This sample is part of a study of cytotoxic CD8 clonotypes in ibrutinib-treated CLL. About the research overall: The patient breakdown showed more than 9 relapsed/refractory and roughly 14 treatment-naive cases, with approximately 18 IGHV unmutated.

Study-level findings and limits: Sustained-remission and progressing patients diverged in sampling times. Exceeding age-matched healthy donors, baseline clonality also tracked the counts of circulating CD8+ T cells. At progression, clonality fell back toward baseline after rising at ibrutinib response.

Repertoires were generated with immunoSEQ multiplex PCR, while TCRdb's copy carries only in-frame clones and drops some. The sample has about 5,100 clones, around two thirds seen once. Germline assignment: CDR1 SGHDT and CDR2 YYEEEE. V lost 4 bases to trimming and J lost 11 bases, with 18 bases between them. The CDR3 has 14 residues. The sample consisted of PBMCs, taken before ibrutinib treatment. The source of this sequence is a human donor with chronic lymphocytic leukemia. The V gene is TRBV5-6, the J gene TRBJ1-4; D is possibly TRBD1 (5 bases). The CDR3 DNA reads TGTGCCAGCAGCCCCCCGGGGGGTGCGGGTAAACTGTTTTTT. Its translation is CASSPPGGAGKLFF.